This is a list of T cell receptor beta chains from one sample in a study of identifying expanded T cells in peripheral blood. Only in-frame clones appear in the TCRdb table, and some are missing; sequencing was by immunoSEQ multiplex PCR. The sample consists of about 100,000 clones, around nine tenths of them appearing once. The sequenced material came from blood. The source is a person between 18 and 75 years old in good health. The CDR3 runs from the conserved cysteine through the conserved F or W. D genes are given only for firm matches. Clone size, where shown, is once, few, many, or a class for clones that have expanded.

V,D,J,size,CDR3,DNA
TRBV30,NA,TRBJ2-5,NA,CAWTPEGLGETQYF,TGTGCCTGGACCCCGGAGGGGTTGGGGGAGACCCAGTACTTC
TRBV10-3,NA,TRBJ2-7,NA,CAISGDGSQYEQYF,TGTGCCATCAGCGGGGACGGGAGTCAATACGAGCAGTACTTC
TRBV2,NA,TRBJ1-1,NA,CASSGTHEAFF,TGTGCCAGCAGCGGAACACATGAAGCTTTCTTT
TRBV19,TRBD1,TRBJ1-1,NA,CASSTGQGFVEAFF,TGTGCCAGTAGTACGGGACAGGGGTTTGTTGAAGCTTTCTTT
TRBV4-1,NA,TRBJ1-2,NA,CASSQSSKNAPNYGYTF,TGCGCCAGCAGCCAATCCTCAAAGAACGCCCCCAACTATGGCTACACCTTC
TRBV7-8,NA,TRBJ1-1,NA,CASSGAGYDGAFF,TGTGCCAGCAGCGGGGCAGGGTATGACGGAGCTTTCTTT
TRBV19,NA,TRBJ1-5,NA,CASSIGWDQPQHF,TGTGCCAGTAGTATAGGATGGGATCAGCCCCAGCATTTT
TRBV27,NA,TRBJ2-3,NA,CASTDQTDTQYF,TGTGCCAGCACGGACCAAACAGATACGCAGTATTTT
TRBV29-1,NA,TRBJ1-2,few,CSVEEQGGYGYTF,TGCAGCGTTGAAGAACAGGGAGGCTATGGCTACACCTTC
TRBV7-6,NA,TRBJ2-5,NA,CASSLAQGAYQETQYF,TGTGCCAGCAGCTTAGCACAGGGAGCGTACCAAGAGACCCAGTACTTC
TRBV28,TRBD1,TRBJ1-5,many,CASRRQGQGQPQHF,TGTGCCAGCAGACGACAGGGTCAAGGCCAGCCCCAGCATTTT
TRBV7-9,TRBD1,TRBJ1-5,NA,CASSRTGDQPQHF,TGTGCCAGCAGCCGCACAGGGGATCAGCCCCAGCATTTT
TRBV5-1,NA,TRBJ2-1,NA,CASSTFGHEQFF,TGCGCCAGCAGCACGTTTGGGCATGAGCAGTTCTTC
TRBV10-3,TRBD1,TRBJ1-2,NA,CAITLTGATGGYTF,TGTGCCATCACCCTGACAGGGGCTACGGGTGGCTACACCTTC
TRBV13,TRBD1,TRBJ1-4,NA,CASSHRGGGEKLFF,TGTGCCAGCAGCCACCGAGGGGGCGGAGAAAAACTGTTTTTT
TRBV10-3,NA,TRBJ1-2,NA,CAISGSSEGYTF,TGTGCCATCAGTGGCTCATCGGAGGGCTACACCTTC
TRBV9,NA,TRBJ1-4,NA,CASIFNEKLFF,TGTGCCAGCATCTTTAATGAAAAACTGTTTTTT
TRBV2,TRBD1,TRBJ1-5,once,CASSVGTGGGQPQHF,TGTGCCAGCAGCGTCGGGACAGGGGGTGGGCAGCCCCAGCATTTT
TRBV9,NA,TRBJ1-2,once,CASRGDPSGARGYTF,TGTGCCAGCAGGGGGGATCCCTCGGGGGCACGGGGCTACACCTTC
TRBV2,TRBD2,TRBJ2-1,NA,CASSPRGGTCSYNEQFF,TGTGCCAGCAGCCCCCGGGGGGGGACTTGCTCCTACAATGAGCAGTTCTTC
TRBV2,TRBD1,TRBJ2-1,NA,CASTIGQGRYNEQFF,TGTGCCAGCACCATCGGACAGGGTCGATACAATGAGCAGTTCTTC
TRBV20-1,NA,TRBJ1-5,NA,CSDNFGHF,TGCAGCGACAACTTTGGGCATTTT